This TCR beta chain comes out of a study of blood T cell repertoires in COVID-19. Profiling relied on immunoSEQ multiplex PCR, and the TCRdb table lists in-frame clones only, not all of them. The table lists 380,000 or so clones, approximately 87% of them singletons, with roughly 0.97% in the top ten. CDR3 size: 14 residues. The V gene is TRBV12-1, the J gene TRBJ1-2; TRBD1 is the table's D call and was not checked against the DNA. TRBV12-1 is classified as a pseudogene. The receptor was derived from a woman in her 30s with acute COVID-19. The sequenced material came from PBMCs or T cells enriched from blood (not recorded which). The CDR3 nucleotides are TGTTCCAGCAGCCTAACCGGGACACCCTATGGCTACACCTTC. It specifies CSSSLTGTPYGYTF.